These 22 T cell receptor beta chains share one sample of origin, sequenced in a study of blood T cell repertoires in COVID-19. Only in-frame clones appear in the TCRdb table, and some are missing; sequencing was by immunoSEQ multiplex PCR. This sample has 200,000 to 250,000 clones; 70% to 90% occur once, and the top ten carry around 1.4%. Sequenced: peripheral blood. The receptors come from a man younger than 30 with active or convalescent COVID-19.

This chain uses TRBV28 with TRBJ1-2; 7 positions agree with TRBD1. Germline V lookup: CDR1 MDHEN, CDR2 SYDVKM. With 5 bases clipped from V and 4 bases from J, the junction kept 10 bases outside the gene matches. The CDR3 runs 15 residues. The CDR3 loop is CASSPPPGQSYGYTF. For the CDR3, the DNA is TGTGCCAGCAGTCCCCCCCCGGGACAGTCCTATGGCTACACCTTC.

This sequence joins TRBV24-1 and TRBJ2-7; TRBD1 aligns across 9 bases. The CDR3 is made up of 16 amino acids. Per germline, CDR1 KGHDR and CDR2 SFDVKD. The trim removed 4 bases at V and 7 bases at J, leaving 13 bases unmatched. CDR3 nucleotide sequence: TGTGCCACCAGTGACCCTCTTGGGACAGGGTCGGGGGAGCAGTACTTC. This encodes CATSDPLGTGSGEQYF.

This clone was seen more than once but under ten times. J is TRBJ1-5 and V is TRBV7-9; TRBD1 agrees at 9 bases. The CDR3 is 16 residues long. V gave up 5 bases and J gave up 0 bases; unmatched junction bases: 5. Per germline, CDR1 SEHNR and CDR2 FQNEAQ (reference sequence). This CDR3 reads CASSLGTGHSNQPQHF. DNA of the CDR3: TGTGCCAGCAGCCTGGGGACAGGGCATAGCAATCAGCCCCAGCATTTT.

The chain combines TRBV19 with TRBJ1-6; D might be TRBD1 (5 bases). The CDR3 covers 12 residues. Trimming took 10 bases from V and 7 from J, leaving 11 bases between them. CDR1 and CDR2 from the germline V gene are LNHDA and SQIVND (reference sequence). This chain's CDR3 is CATGRVNSPLHF. CDR3 bases: TGTGCCACCGGCAGGGTCAATTCACCCCTCCACTTT.

The chain uses TRBV6-5 and TRBJ1-1; D gene unclear. The germline CDR1 and CDR2 sequences are MNHEY and SVGAGI. The CDR3 sequence is 13 residues long. V was pared by 2 bases and J by 7 bases, with 11 bases between. The chain's CDR3 is CASSYNAGDEAFF. The CDR3 bases are TGTGCCAGCAGTTACAACGCCGGGGATGAAGCTTTCTTT.

The chain combines TRBV23-1 with TRBJ2-7; 10 nucleotides agree with TRBD1. TRBV23-1 is placed among ORFs of uncertain function. The CDR3 has 17 amino acids. J gave up 11 bases and V 0 bases, and 16 bases lay outside the gene matches. The CDR3 protein is CASSQSSGDRGPPWEYF. For the CDR3, the DNA is TGCGCCAGCAGTCAATCGAGCGGGGACAGGGGCCCCCCTTGGGAGTACTTC.

The chain has TRBV27 and TRBJ2-7; 8 bases line up with TRBD1. Germline V gives CDR1 MNHEY, CDR2 SMNVEV (reference sequence). The length of the CDR3 is 15 residues. The V gene end was trimmed by 6 bases and the J gene end by 5 bases; junction bases not matched to a gene: 12. The CDR3 DNA follows: TGTGCCAGCAGACTAGGACAGGGACGCTTACACGAGCAGTACTTC. It translates to CASRLGQGRLHEQYF.

This clone has just one count. The chain recombines TRBV4-2 with TRBJ1-1; D remains unclear. V was shortened by 4 bases and J by 4 bases, with 7 bases between the two germline ends. Germline-derived CDR1 and CDR2 are LGHNA and YNFKEQ. This CDR3 comprises 12 residues. CDR3: CASSPPGTEAFF. CDR3 DNA sequence: TGTGCCAGCAGCCCACCGGGCACTGAAGCTTTCTTT.

V gene TRBV28 combines with J gene TRBJ1-3; D possibly corresponds to TRBD1 (5 bases). Trimming shortened V by 2 bases and J by 3 bases, and 11 bases separated the two germline ends. Germline V lookup: CDR1 MDHEN, CDR2 SYDVKM. The CDR3 extends over 15 amino acids. The CDR3 sequence: CASSLVRQSGNTIYF. In DNA, the CDR3 is TGTGCCAGCAGTTTAGTTAGACAGAGTGGAAACACCATATATTTT. Filled out from reference TRBV28 and TRBJ1-3, the complete variable domain reads DVKVTQSSRYLVKRTGEKVFLECVQDMDHENMFWYRQDPGLGLRLIYFSYDVKMKEKGDIPEGYSVSREKKERFSLILESASTNQTSMYLCASSLVRQSGNTIYFGEGSWLTVV.

The chain carries TRBV5-1 and TRBJ2-7, with 10 bases lining up with TRBD1. The CDR3 spans 16 residues. V lost 4 bases, J lost 3 bases, and 10 bases stayed unmatched. Germline CDR1 SGHRS, CDR2 YFSETQ. The DNA of the CDR3 is TGCGCCAGCAGCAGGACCGGGACAGGGGCGGTCTACGAGCAGTACTTC. Its protein is CASSRTGTGAVYEQYF.

This clone was detected a few times. The chain employs TRBV27 and TRBJ1-2; tentative D call: TRBD1 (5 bases). The ends were cut back, 5 bases at V and 5 bases at J, with 12 bases in the middle. The CDR3 runs to 13 residues. From germline, CDR1 is MNHEY and CDR2 SMNVEV (reference sequence). CDR3 amino acids: CASSPSQGYGYTF. CDR3 in DNA: TGTGCCAGCAGTCCCAGTCAGGGATATGGCTACACCTTC.

The J gene is TRBJ2-2, the V gene TRBV6-4; possible D gene TRBD1, 6 bases. The CDR3 covers 14 residues. V lost 6 bases, J lost 5 bases, and 13 bases lay in between. Per germline, CDR1 MRHNA and CDR2 SNTAGT. The CDR3 spells CASSQGQSTGELFF. CDR3 coding DNA: TGTGCCAGCAGCCAGGGACAATCTACCGGGGAGCTGTTTTTT.

V is TRBV3-1 (or the pseudogene TRBV3-2) and J is TRBJ2-7; 7 nucleotides align to TRBD2. The CDR3 is 16 amino acids. V was pared by 0 bases and J by 7 bases, with 12 bases of the junction left unmatched. The V gene's germline CDR1 is LGHDT and CDR2 YNNKEL (reference sequence). CDR3 bases: TGTGCCAGCAGCCAAGATCCAGCGGGAAACAATGGTGAGCAGTACTTC. It specifies CASSQDPAGNNGEQYF.

The rearrangement uses TRBV7-2 and TRBJ1-5; D is unresolved. The V gene's germline CDR1 is SGHTA and CDR2 FQGNSA. CDR3 size: 15 residues. Trimming took off 3 bases at V and 3 bases at J, with 12 bases between the two ends. The CDR3 coding sequence is TGTGCCAGCAGCTTTAGTAGTATAAACAATCAGCCCCAGCATTTT. This codes for CASSFSSINNQPQHF. The entire variable domain, with the rest obtained from reference TRBV7-2 and TRBJ1-5, is as follows: GAGVSQSPSNKVTEKGKDVELRCDPISGHTALYWYRQSLGQGLEFLIYFQGNSAPDKSGLPSDRFSAERTGGSVSTLTIQRTQQEDSAVYLCASSFSSINNQPQHFGDGTRLSIL.

The chain combines TRBV9 with TRBJ2-3, with 9 nucleotides matching TRBD1. J gave up 5 bases and V 2 bases, and 9 bases lay outside the gene matches. The germline V gene encodes CDR1 SGDLS and CDR2 YYNGEE. This CDR3 has 16 amino acids. The CDR3: CASSVTPGQGGDTQYF. The CDR3 DNA reads as TGTGCCAGCAGCGTTACGCCGGGACAGGGTGGAGATACGCAGTATTTT. The full variable domain, with the rest looked up from reference TRBV9 and TRBJ2-3, is DSGVTQTPKHLITATGQRVTLRCSPRSGDLSVYWYQQSLDQGLQFLIQYYNGEERAKGNILERFSAQQFPDLHSELNLSSLELGDSALYFCASSVTPGQGGDTQYFGPGTRLTVL.

V and J are TRBV20-1 and TRBJ2-7, with a possible D match to TRBD1 (6 bases). Trimming removed 3 bases from V and 0 bases from J, with 12 bases in between. The CDR3 spans 14 residues. Germline V gene data show CDR1 as DFQATT and CDR2 as SNEGSKA (reference sequence). The CDR3 nucleotides read TGCAGTGCTAGTCGGTTAGGGGGCTCCTACGAGCAGTACTTC. It codes for CSASRLGGSYEQYF.

This chain uses TRBV6-5 with TRBJ2-7, with 7 bases identical to TRBD2. This CDR3 spans 16 amino acids. V was pared by 3 bases and J by 3 bases, with 11 bases of the junction left unmatched. Germline CDR1 and CDR2: MNHEY and SVGAGI. CDR3 protein: CASSYFMGGVSYEQYF. Here the CDR3 DNA reads TGTGCCAGCAGTTATTTCATGGGGGGGGTGAGCTACGAGCAGTACTTC.

This sequence joins TRBV5-4 and TRBJ1-3; 9 nucleotides line up with TRBD1. V was clipped by 4 bases and J by 3 bases; unmatched bases: 8. The CDR3 loop spans 16 amino acids. Germline assignment: CDR1 SGHNT and CDR2 YYREEE (reference sequence). CDR3 loop: CASSPGWGQGGNTIYF. CDR3 nucleotide sequence: TGTGCCAGCAGCCCGGGATGGGGACAGGGTGGAAACACCATATATTTT.

This chain links TRBV5-6 with TRBJ1-3, with D possibly matching TRBD1 (6 bases). The length of the CDR3 is 14 residues. The germline V gene has CDR1 SGHDT and CDR2 YYEEEE. Trimming cost V 2 bases and J 6 bases, with 12 bases left between them. CDR3 bases: TGTGCCAGCAGCTTTCGCCGACAGGCAAACACCATATATTTT. As protein: CASSFRRQANTIYF.

The CDR3 loop is CASRQLAGVKSTDTQYF. CDR3 DNA sequence: TGCGCCAGCAGACAACTAGCGGGAGTTAAGAGCACAGATACGCAGTATTTT. V gene TRBV5-1 combines with J gene TRBJ2-3; 11 bases fit TRBD2. The junction had 8 bases not matched to a gene; V was cut back by 5 bases and J by 0 bases. Germline values: CDR1 SGHRS, CDR2 YFSETQ. The CDR3 loop spans 17 amino acids.

The V gene is TRBV19, the J gene TRBJ1-5, with D possibly matching TRBD1 (6 bases). The CDR3 runs 15 residues. V gave up 1 base and J gave up 2 bases, with 9 bases separating them. Germline lookup yields CDR1 LNHDA and CDR2 SQIVND (reference sequence). The CDR3 here is CASSIATGGNQPQHF. CDR3 bases: TGTGCCAGTAGTATAGCGACAGGTGGCAATCAGCCCCAGCATTTT.

The chain recombines TRBV6-1 with TRBJ1-1, with TRBD1 as a possible D gene (5 bases). CDR1 is MNHNS, CDR2 SASEGT, per germline. V lost 2 bases, J lost 8 bases, and 15 bases lay in between. The CDR3 loop spans 14 amino acids. The CDR3 reads CASSENWLGLEAFF. Written as DNA, the CDR3 is TGTGCCAGCAGTGAAAATTGGTTGGGGCTAGAAGCTTTCTTT.